The 20 T cell receptor beta chains presented below share a single source sample, sequenced in a study of blood T cell repertoires in COVID-19 (dated by TCRdb to 2018 to 2021). The library was built by means of the immunoSEQ multiplex PCR assay. Drawn from immuneACCESS, this table holds only the in-frame rearrangements with V and J called that TCRdb kept. Clones are partly lost; checked studies trace under half to an unresolved V gene and leave the rest unexplained. The sample table records tens of thousands of clones; more than 90% of these occur just once. The ten largest clones represent 1.3% of the sample. What was sequenced was peripheral blood. Source of these receptors: a man in his sixties with acute or convalescent COVID-19.

A word on this clone: Distinct nucleotide sequences in the sample also encode this CDR3. The gene calls are TRBV5-4 and TRBJ1-1; no clear D. The CDR3 loop spans 14 amino acids. Germline V CDR1 and CDR2: SGHNT, YYREEE (reference sequence). V dropped 0 bases and J dropped 1 base, with 7 bases sitting between them. This CDR3 reads CASSLDGANTEAFF. DNA for the CDR3: TGTGCCAGCAGCTTGGATGGAGCGAACACTGAAGCTTTCTTT.

CDR3 sequence (DNA): TGCAGTGCTAACCCACGGGGTGCTTTCTTT. It is translated as CSANPRGAFF. The chain combines TRBV20-1 with TRBJ1-1, with no clear D. Trimming shortened V by 4 bases and J by 11 bases, and 11 bases separated the two germline ends. The germline V gene encodes CDR1 DFQATT and CDR2 SNEGSKA (reference sequence). The CDR3 has 10 residues.

V gene TRBV5-1 combines with J gene TRBJ1-2, with 11 bases identical to TRBD1. Looked up from germline, CDR1 is SGHRS and CDR2 is YFSETQ. The CDR3 is made up of 14 amino acids. With 4 bases clipped from V and 8 bases from J, the junction kept 7 bases outside the gene matches. The CDR3 DNA is TGCGCCAGCAGCGCAGGACAGGGGGCGCGGGGCTACACCTTC. Translation gives CASSAGQGARGYTF.

The chain uses TRBV5-1 and TRBJ1-1; D is unresolved. V was shortened by 0 bases and J by 1 base, with 13 bases between the two germline ends. Germline CDR1 reads SGHRS; CDR2 reads YFSETQ. CDR3 length: 16 amino acids. CDR3 protein: CASSLDPGRPNTEAFF. The DNA for the CDR3 is TGCGCCAGCAGCTTGGACCCAGGTAGGCCGAACACTGAAGCTTTCTTT.

V usage is TRBV11-2 and J usage is TRBJ1-4, with TRBD1 as a possible D gene (5 bases). Trimming removed 4 bases from V and 3 bases from J, with 12 bases in between. Germline loops: CDR1 SGHAT, CDR2 FQNNGV. This CDR3 has 15 residues. The CDR3: CASSSPGVANEKLFF. For the CDR3, the DNA is TGTGCCAGCAGCTCCCCGGGGGTGGCTAATGAAAAACTGTTTTTT. Full variable domain (rest looked up from reference TRBV11-2 and TRBJ1-4): EAGVAQSPRYKIIEKRQSVAFWCNPISGHATLYWYQQILGQGPKLLIQFQNNGVVDDSQLPKDRFSAERLKGVDSTLKIQPAKLEDSAVYLCASSSPGVANEKLFFGSGTQLSVL.

The chain carries TRBV5-6 and TRBJ1-2; D may be TRBD1 (6 bases). Deletions cut 2 bases from V and 6 bases from J, with 11 bases between. Germline CDR1 and CDR2: SGHDT and YYEEEE. This CDR3 spans 13 amino acids. The CDR3 DNA is TGTGCCAGCAGCTTTACAGGGTTCAATGGCTACACCTTC. Its translation: CASSFTGFNGYTF.

The rearrangement uses TRBV11-2 and TRBJ1-4; D is perhaps TRBD1 (6 bases). The CDR3 has 18 residues. The germline V and J ends were trimmed by 3 bases and 1 base, with 18 bases remaining between them. Per the germline V gene, CDR1 is SGHAT and CDR2 is FQNNGV. CDR3 in amino acids: CASSFTGSKKITNEKLFF. The DNA of the CDR3 is TGTGCCAGCAGCTTCACAGGGAGTAAAAAAATAACTAATGAAAAACTGTTTTTT.

For the CDR3, the DNA is TGTGCCAGCAGCCAAGAACTCGCAAGAAACTATGGCTACACCTTC. Translated, it gives CASSQELARNYGYTF. The chain recombines TRBV3-1 (or the pseudogene TRBV3-2) with TRBJ1-2, with D hard to call. V gave up 0 bases and J gave up 2 bases, with 10 bases separating them. Germline V gene lookup returns CDR1 LGHDT and CDR2 YNNKEL (reference sequence). CDR3 length equals 15 residues.

V gene TRBV11-1 combines with J gene TRBJ1-6; D is possibly TRBD1 (5 bases). This CDR3 comprises 14 residues. Trimming removed 3 bases at V and 7 bases at J, with 10 bases between. The germline V gene has CDR1 SGHAT and CDR2 FQDESV (reference sequence). CDR3 in amino acids: CASSFRRGNSPLHF. In DNA, the CDR3 is TGTGCCAGCAGCTTCCGAAGGGGAAATTCACCCCTCCACTTT. Together with reference TRBV11-1 and TRBJ1-6, the CDR3 gives the full variable domain: EAEVAQSPRYKITEKSQAVAFWCDPISGHATLYWYRQILGQGPELLVQFQDESVVDDSQLPKDRFSAERLKGVDSTLKIQPAELGDSAMYLCASSFRRGNSPLHFGNGTRLTVT.

This chain joins TRBV18 and TRBJ2-3; maybe TRBD1 (5 bases). Trimming took off 3 bases at V and 1 base at J, with 14 bases between the two ends. Per germline, CDR1 KGHSH and CDR2 LQKENI. The CDR3 loop spans 16 amino acids. CDR3 nucleotide sequence: TGTGCCAGCTCACCTCAGGCAGGGATCGGCACAGATACGCAGTATTTT. As protein: CASSPQAGIGTDTQYF.

This chain links TRBV27 with TRBJ2-1, with D possibly matching TRBD1 (7 bases). The V gene lost 5 bases and the J gene lost 4 bases, with 21 bases spanning the gap. The length of the CDR3 is 17 residues. Germline values: CDR1 MNHEY, CDR2 SMNVEV (reference sequence). The DNA for the CDR3 is TGTGCCAGCAGTCGATACACAGGGGCGGGGATTTACAATGAGCAGTTCTTC. Amino acid sequence: CASSRYTGAGIYNEQFF.

The chain links TRBV5-1 to TRBJ1-5; 10 nucleotides line up with TRBD1. The CDR3 length is 15 residues. From germline, CDR1 is SGHRS and CDR2 YFSETQ. After removal of 3 bases from V and 3 bases from J, the junction contained 3 bases not matched to a gene. The CDR3 nucleotides are TGCGCCAGCAGCTGGACAGGGGGGGACAATCAGCCCCAGCATTTT. This translates into CASSWTGGDNQPQHF. Using reference TRBV5-1 and TRBJ1-5 for the parts outside the CDR3, the full variable domain is KAGVTQTPRYLIKTRGQQVTLSCSPISGHRSVSWYQQTPGQGLQFLFEYFSETQRNKGNFPGRFSGRQFSNSRSEMNVSTLELGDSALYLCASSWTGGDNQPQHFGDGTRLSIL.

A few counts support this clone. The gene calls are TRBV3-1 (or the pseudogene TRBV3-2) and TRBJ1-3; a possible D gene is TRBD1 (6 bases). CDR1 and CDR2 from the germline V gene are LGHDT and YNNKEL (reference sequence). Trimming cost V 6 bases and J 1 base, with 16 bases left between them. This CDR3 has 16 amino acids. The CDR3 is CASSQTGFFSGNTIYF. The CDR3 DNA sequence: TGTGCCAGCAGTCAAACAGGGTTCTTTTCTGGAAACACCATATATTTT.

The V gene is TRBV28, the J gene TRBJ1-2; D possibly corresponds to TRBD1 (5 bases). This CDR3 comprises 13 residues. V lost 7 bases and J lost 8, with 17 bases in between. Per germline, CDR1 MDHEN and CDR2 SYDVKM. CDR3 coding DNA: TGTGCCAGCATCACCCCCAGGGAGGGCGGCTACACCTTC. It encodes CASITPREGGYTF.

The CDR3 region has the DNA TGTGCCAGCAGTGGACAGGAGTTGGTTGGCTACACCTTC. Translated, it gives CASSGQELVGYTF. The J gene is TRBJ1-2, the V gene TRBV2, with a weak D call TRBD1 (6 bases). This CDR3 is built from 13 residues. CDR1 SNHLY and CDR2 FYNNEI come from the germline V gene. Trimming pared 4 bases from V and 7 bases from J, leaving 13 bases between. Complete variable domain (other parts from reference TRBV2 and TRBJ1-2): EPEVTQTPSHQVTQMGQEVILRCVPISNHLYFYWYRQILGQKVEFLVSFYNNEISEKSEIFDDQFSVERPDGSNFTLKIRSTKLEDSAMYFCASSGQELVGYTFGSGTRLTVV.

The chain carries TRBV30 and TRBJ2-2, with D perhaps matching TRBD1 (6 bases). The germline CDR1 and CDR2 sequences are GTSNPN and SVGIG (reference sequence). CDR3 length equals 12 residues. Trimming stripped 8 bases from V and 5 bases from J, with 12 bases between. The CDR3 reads CAGLQGTGELFF. The CDR3 nucleotides are TGTGCCGGTTTACAGGGAACCGGGGAGCTGTTTTTT. Full variable domain (remainder filled in from reference TRBV30 and TRBJ2-2): SQTIHQWPATLVQPVGSPLSLECTVEGTSNPNLYWYRQAAGRGLQLLFYSVGIGQISSEVPQNLSASRPQDRQFILSSKKLLLSDSGFYLCAGLQGTGELFFGEGSRLTVL.

The sample holds one count of this clone. This chain links TRBV21-1 with TRBJ1-1; the table's D call, TRBD1, has no DNA check behind it. TRBV21-1 is an annotated pseudogene. The CDR3 extends over 18 amino acids. This CDR3 reads CASSKARRGTGNMTEAFF. DNA of the CDR3: TGTGCCAGCAGCAAAGCGCGAAGGGGGACAGGGAATATGACTGAAGCTTTCTTT.

The J gene is TRBJ1-1, the V gene TRBV5-1, with 9 bases fitting TRBD1. V gave up 5 bases and J gave up 3 bases; unmatched junction bases: 2. This CDR3 region has 13 residues. Per germline, CDR1 SGHRS and CDR2 YFSETQ. DNA of the CDR3: TGCGCCAGCAGTTGGGACAGGGACACTGAAGCTTTCTTT. This encodes CASSWDRDTEAFF.

About this clone: No DNA is shown, since the ends of the CDR3 on it are uncertain; the CDR3 is the one TCRdb lists. CDR3 protein: CASSFGPGSSSGANVLTF. The chain has TRBV5-6 and TRBJ2-6; the table calls TRBD2, which could not be checked here. CDR1 SGHDT and CDR2 YYEEEE come from the germline V gene. The CDR3 sequence runs 18 residues, both termini included.

The J gene is TRBJ1-2, the V gene TRBV6-5, with TRBD1 matching over 8 bases. The CDR3 has 14 residues. Germline CDR1 is MNHEY and CDR2 is SVGAGI. V trimming: 7 bases; J trimming: 5 bases; junction bases outside the gene matches: 9. DNA of the CDR3: TGTGCCAGCAAAGGGACAGGAGACTTATATGGCTACACCTTC. Amino acids: CASKGTGDLYGYTF.